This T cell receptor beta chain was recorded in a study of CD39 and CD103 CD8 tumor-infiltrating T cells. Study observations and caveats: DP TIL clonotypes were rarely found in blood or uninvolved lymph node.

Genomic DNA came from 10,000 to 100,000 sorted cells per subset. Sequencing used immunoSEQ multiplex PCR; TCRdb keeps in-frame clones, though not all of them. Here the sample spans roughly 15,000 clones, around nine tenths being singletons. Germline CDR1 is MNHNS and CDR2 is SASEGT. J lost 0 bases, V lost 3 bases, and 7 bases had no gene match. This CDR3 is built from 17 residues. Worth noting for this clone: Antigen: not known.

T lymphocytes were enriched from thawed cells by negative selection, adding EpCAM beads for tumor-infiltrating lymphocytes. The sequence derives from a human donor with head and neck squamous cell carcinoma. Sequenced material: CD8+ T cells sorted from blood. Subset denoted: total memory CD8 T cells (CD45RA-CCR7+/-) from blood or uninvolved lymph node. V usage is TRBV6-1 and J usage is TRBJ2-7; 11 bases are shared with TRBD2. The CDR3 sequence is CASSDPSTSGSSYEQYF. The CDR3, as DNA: TGTGCCAGCAGTGATCCTTCTACTAGCGGGAGCTCCTACGAGCAGTACTTC.